Following are 13 T cell receptor beta chains from one sample sequenced in a study of blood T cell repertoires in COVID-19. Clones were read by immunoSEQ multiplex PCR, and TCRdb kept only the in-frame ones, dropping some. The top ten clones hold 4.5% to 5.5% of a sample with some 72,000 clones, 86% of them seen once. The source material was peripheral blood. These receptors all come from a man aged 50-59 years with active or convalescent COVID-19.

This clone was observed once. This chain uses TRBV29-1 with TRBJ1-1; D not resolved. The CDR3 totals 11 residues. The germline CDR1 and CDR2 sequences are SQVTM and ANQGSEA. V dropped 4 bases and J dropped 1 base, with 4 bases sitting between them. Here the CDR3 DNA reads TGCAGCGTTGGACAGAACACTGAAGCTTTCTTT. It is translated as CSVGQNTEAFF.

The J gene is TRBJ1-1, the V gene TRBV6-1, with 7 bases lining up with TRBD1. This CDR3 has 13 residues. CDR1 is MNHNS, CDR2 SASEGT, per germline. Losses at the gene ends were 2 bases for V and 7 bases for J; bases not matched to a gene: 4. This chain's CDR3 is CASSEWGQREAFF. The CDR3, as DNA: TGTGCCAGCAGTGAATGGGGACAGCGTGAAGCTTTCTTT.

The chain links TRBV30 to TRBJ1-4, with D perhaps TRBD1 (5 bases). The CDR3 has 14 residues. Between the trimmed V and J ends, which lost 7 bases and 0 bases, there was a span of 12 bases. In germline, CDR1 is GTSNPN, CDR2 SVGIG (reference sequence). The CDR3 region is CASAKQATNEKLFF. CDR3 coding DNA: TGTGCCTCTGCTAAACAGGCAACTAATGAAAAACTGTTTTTT.

This CDR3 is CASSEVAGARGDTQYF. Written as DNA, the CDR3 is TGTGCCAGCAGTGAAGTGGCGGGGGCCCGCGGAGATACGCAGTATTTT. The chain uses TRBV6-4 and TRBJ2-3, with a weak D call TRBD2 (7 bases). This CDR3 is 16 amino acids long. Germline lookup yields CDR1 MRHNA and CDR2 SNTAGT. With 3 bases removed from V and 5 bases from J, the gap between germline ends came to 18 bases.

This rearrangement joins TRBV6-1 to TRBJ2-1, with TRBD1 matching over 8 bases. The CDR3 covers 13 residues. Trimming cost V 3 bases and J 6 bases; bases outside gene matches: 1. Germline CDR1 and CDR2: MNHNS and SASEGT. DNA for the CDR3: TGTGCCAGCAGTGAGACAGGGGTCAATGAGCAGTTCTTC. Encoded protein: CASSETGVNEQFF.

This clone was found a few times. This chain connects TRBV7-2 to TRBJ1-2; the D gene is possibly TRBD1 (5 bases). V was shortened by 5 bases and J by 7 bases, with 17 bases between the two germline ends. The V gene's germline CDR1 is SGHTA and CDR2 FQGNSA. The CDR3 extends over 14 amino acids. The CDR3 spells CASSPRQLWRGYTF. The CDR3 nucleotides read TGTGCCAGCAGCCCCCGACAGCTGTGGCGTGGCTACACCTTC.

This clone is a singleton in its sample. V usage is TRBV7-6 and J usage is TRBJ2-5; no clear D. The CDR3 has 11 residues. Germline CDR1 is SGHVS and CDR2 is FNYEAQ. The ends were cut back, 4 bases at V and 5 bases at J, with 5 bases in the middle. For the CDR3, the DNA is TGTGCCAGCAGCTCTAAGGAGACCCAGTACTTC. It yields the protein CASSSKETQYF.

This clone turned up a few times. This chain uses TRBV6-1 with TRBJ1-6; possibly TRBD1 for D (6 bases). Trimming took off 2 bases at V and 4 bases at J, with 9 bases between the two ends. Looked up from germline, CDR1 is MNHNS and CDR2 is SASEGT. The CDR3 is 15 amino acids. In nucleotides, the CDR3 is TGTGCCAGCAGTGAATCAACAGGGTATAATTCACCCCTCCACTTT. It specifies CASSESTGYNSPLHF.

This chain uses TRBV4-1 with TRBJ1-1; D gene ambiguous. CDR1 and CDR2 (germline): MGHRA, YSYEKL. Trimming removed 1 base from V and 0 bases from J, with 6 bases in between. CDR3 length: 14 residues. The CDR3, as DNA: TGCGCCAGCAGCCAAGTCCCAGTGAACACTGAAGCTTTCTTT. Translated: CASSQVPVNTEAFF.

This chain links TRBV2 with TRBJ2-5, with 11 bases that match TRBD2. V trimming: 6 bases; J trimming: 5 bases; junction bases outside the gene matches: 8. CDR3 length: 15 residues. CDR1 is SNHLY, CDR2 FYNNEI, per germline. In nucleotides, the CDR3 is TGTGCCAGCAGGAGTAGCGGGGGGGCCATGGAGACCCAGTACTTC. It encodes CASRSSGGAMETQYF.

J is TRBJ2-7 and V is TRBV9; TRBD2 agrees at 12 bases. This CDR3 contains 14 residues. Trimming removed 3 bases from V and 6 bases from J; junction bases left unmatched: 4. Per the germline V gene, CDR1 is SGDLS and CDR2 is YYNGEE. This CDR3 is CASSATSGGSEQYF. In DNA form, the CDR3 reads TGTGCCAGCAGCGCGACTAGCGGGGGTTCCGAGCAGTACTTC.

Remarks on this clone: Other DNA variants within this sample encode the same CDR3. V usage is TRBV9 and J usage is TRBJ1-2, with D unresolved. V lost 2 bases and J lost 0, with 5 bases in between. Germline V gene data show CDR1 as SGDLS and CDR2 as YYNGEE. The CDR3 has 13 residues. Written as DNA, the CDR3 is TGTGCCAGCAGCGTCGACTCTAACTATGGCTACACCTTC. Amino acids: CASSVDSNYGYTF.

This clone has a handful of counts. This chain uses TRBV5-6 with TRBJ2-1; 13 bases are a match to TRBD2. CDR1 and CDR2 from the germline V gene are SGHDT and YYEEEE. J lost 0 bases, V lost 2 bases, and 2 bases had no gene match. This CDR3 spans 17 amino acids. This chain's CDR3 is CASSFGLAGASYNEQFF. DNA of the CDR3: TGTGCCAGCAGCTTTGGACTAGCGGGGGCCTCCTACAATGAGCAGTTCTTC.